A selection of T cell receptor beta chains follows, all from one sample in a study of blood T cell repertoires in COVID-19. The table came from immunoSEQ multiplex PCR; TCRdb's copy has only in-frame clones and leaves some out. Of roughly 350,000 clones listed, about 92% were seen once; the top ten hold roughly 20%. The sequenced material came from PBMCs or T cells enriched from blood (not recorded which). These receptors came from a young woman who had recovered from COVID-19. CDR3s include the opening cysteine and the closing phenylalanine or tryptophan. The D gene is left open where the match is weak. Only some rows state a clone size, as once, few, many or a class for expanded clones.

clone_size	v_call	j_call	d_call	cdr3_nt	cdr3_aa
NA	TRBV7-2	TRBJ1-1	TRBD1	TGTGCCAGCAGCTTAGGGGGACAGGGATCTTTCTTT	CASSLGGQGSFF
NA	TRBV28	TRBJ2-7	TRBD1	TGTGCCAGCAGACCTCCCTCTGGACAGGGGGCCCCCTACGAGCAGTACTTC	CASRPPSGQGAPYEQYF
NA	TRBV10-1	TRBJ2-7	TRBD2	TGCGCCAGCAGTGTGGAGACTAGCGGACCAAGCTCCTACGAGCAGTACTTC	CASSVETSGPSSYEQYF
NA	TRBV2	TRBJ2-5	TRBD2	TGTGCCAGCAGTGTAGGACTAGCGGAAGAGACCCAGTACTTC	CASSVGLAEETQYF
NA	TRBV2	TRBJ2-7	TRBD2	TGTGCCAGCAGTACTAGCGGGGGGCCCTACGAGCAGTACTTC	CASSTSGGPYEQYF
NA	TRBV20-1	TRBJ1-1	NA	TGCAGTGCTAGTGACCCCCGGGGGGTGCACACTGAAGCTTTCTTT	CSASDPRGVHTEAFF
NA	TRBV4-1	TRBJ2-2	TRBD2	TGCGCCAGCAGCCCTGGACTAGCGGTTTACTCCACCGGGGAGCTGTTTTTT	CASSPGLAVYSTGELFF
NA	TRBV9	TRBJ1-1	TRBD1	TGTGCCAGCAGCACGGGACAGTTGAACACTGAAGCTTTCTTT	CASSTGQLNTEAFF
NA	TRBV2	TRBJ1-6	TRBD1	TGTGCCAGCAGGGGAAACAGGGGTAATTCACCCCTCCACTTT	CASRGNRGNSPLHF
NA	TRBV6-5	TRBJ2-5	TRBD1	TGTGCCAGCAGATACACAGGGGGATGGGAGGAGACCCAGTACTTC	CASRYTGGWEETQYF
NA	TRBV6-5	TRBJ1-2	TRBD1	TGTGCCAGCAGTTTGGACAGGGGTGGCTATGGCTACACCTTC	CASSLDRGGYGYTF
NA	TRBV24-1	TRBJ2-1	NA	TGTGCCACCAGTGATCCGGGACATTATGAGCAGTTCTTC	CATSDPGHYEQFF
NA	TRBV30	TRBJ2-3	NA	TGTGCCTGGAGGCGCCCCACAGATACGCAGTATTTT	CAWRRPTDTQYF
NA	TRBV6-5	TRBJ1-2	TRBD1	TGTGCCAGCAGTTACGCAGGTCGGGACAGCTTCTATGGCTACACCTTC	CASSYAGRDSFYGYTF
NA	TRBV28	TRBJ1-2	NA	TGTGCCAGCAGTCCTGACCCTGGGCGTGGAGGCTACACCTTC	CASSPDPGRGGYTF
once	TRBV29-1	TRBJ2-1	TRBD2	TGCAGCGTAAAAGCCCTGGAAATGACTAGCGGATACTCCTACAATGAGCAGTTCTTC	CSVKALEMTSGYSYNEQFF
NA	TRBV27	TRBJ1-4	NA	TGTGCCAGCAGTCCCGCCCGACAGGTCGGGTGGGGGACGCATAATGAAAAACTGTTTTTT	CASSPARQVGWGTHNEKLFF
many	TRBV7-9	TRBJ2-7	NA	TGTGCCAGCGGGAGATCCTACGAGCAGTACTTC	CASGRSYEQYF
NA	TRBV16	TRBJ2-1	NA	TGTGCCAGCAGCCAAGACACCTACAATGAGCAGTTCTTC	CASSQDTYNEQFF
NA	TRBV18	TRBJ1-2	NA	TGTGCCAGCTCACCAGGGAGTCCCAAGGACTATGGCTACACCTTC	CASSPGSPKDYGYTF
NA	TRBV7-2	TRBJ1-2	NA	TGTGCCAGCACCACAACAGGGCAGAAAGGCTACACCTTC	CASTTTGQKGYTF
NA	TRBV28	TRBJ1-2	NA	TGTGCCAGCAGGTCGGAGGAGGCCTATGGCTACACCTTC	CASRSEEAYGYTF
NA	TRBV28	TRBJ2-7	NA	TGTGCCAGCAGTTTAGAGCAGGTATCCTACGAGCAGTACTTC	CASSLEQVSYEQYF
NA	TRBV19	TRBJ1-5	TRBD1	TGTGCCAGTAGGAAGGGACAGAATAGCAATCAGCCCCAGCATTTT	CASRKGQNSNQPQHF